This TCR beta chain came from a study of T cells in Graves' hyperthyroidism and ophthalmopathy. There are a few counts of this clonotype. Amplified TCR beta CDR3 regions derived from RNA transcripts. The HTBI set primed first-round TCR CDR3 RT-PCR. One entry per CDR3 protein results from TCRdb running MiXCR on the multiplex PCR reads. This sample has approximately 490,000 distinct CDR3 sequences, with approximately 22% found just once. Ophthalmopathy patients all had a Clinical Activity Score of at least 3, a NOSPECS grade of at least 4 and disease under 3 months old. Used for diagnoses were clinical symptoms, serum thyroxine and TRAb, thyroid ultrasound and orbital computed tomography. The TCR comes from a woman aged 70 to 79 with Graves' ophthalmopathy. Material for sequencing was blood.

The DNA for the CDR3 is TGCAGTGCTAGAGATGCAAGCGTCCCTGGCACCGGGGAGCTGTTTTTT. This sequence encodes CSARDASVPGTGELFF. The V and J genes are TRBV20-1 and TRBJ2-2; D unresolved. Germline CDR1 reads DFQATT; CDR2 reads SNEGSKA (reference sequence). The germline V and J ends were trimmed by 0 bases and 4 bases, with 15 bases remaining between them. CDR3 size: 16 residues.